Given below is one TCR beta chain in context. Its antigen remains unknown. The germline V gene encodes CDR1 SGHAT and CDR2 FQNNGV. The trim removed 3 bases at V and 1 base at J, leaving 6 bases unmatched. The CDR3 sequence is 16 residues long. The source of the sample is a study of cytomegalovirus exposure and HLA in healthy donors. 60 Vbeta and 13 Jbeta primers were used in PCR. As originally analysed: Later analysis identified around 85 million unique TCR beta chains, 9 million to 12 million shared. The table came from immunoSEQ multiplex PCR; TCRdb's copy has only in-frame clones and leaves some out. V and J calls and clone size are given by that table; D and trimming were obtained from the DNA. The sample yields roughly 160,000 clones, around 75% seen once. Findings and caveats of the study: A few of the chains that were CMV-associated were confirmed in vitro to be specific for CMV antigens. Later genetic work tied a missense DCLRE1C variant to beta-chain V and J trimming. In a later analysis, an Asian-associated ancestry cluster reportedly showed fewer N-insertions than the roughly 700-donor mean.

This receptor was identified in a woman in her thirties or forties in good health and CMV-seropositive. The sequenced material came from PBMCs. V gene TRBV11-2 combines with J gene TRBJ2-5, with 9 bases identical to TRBD2. CDR3 nucleotide sequence: TGTGCCAGCAGCTTCGTTACAGCGGGAGGCCAAGAGACCCAGTACTTC. Protein product: CASSFVTAGGQETQYF.